A single T cell receptor (beta chain) is shown here with its context. Its antigen is as yet unknown. In the same sample, other DNA sequences code for this CDR3. This sample was included in a study of shared clonotypes between healthy human individuals. Findings and caveats of the study: In contrast to clonotypes shared by all four donors, non-shared clonotypes had lower generation probabilities. In the sorted subsets, rarefaction showed sequencing was incomplete despite large depth.

Germline assignment: CDR1 KGHSH and CDR2 LQKENI. The CDR3 consists of 11 residues. The V end lost 6 bases, the J end lost 2 bases, and 3 bases lay between the germline ends. Original processing notes: Because ImmunoSEQ provided only junction sequences with no quality scores, the filtering differed. Sequencing was performed with immunoSEQ multiplex PCR; in TCRdb, only in-frame clones are kept and a portion is missing. That table furnishes V, J and clone size, whereas the DNA furnished D and trimming. The repertoire holds about 2.3 million clones, with just over 90% as singletons. Sequenced material: naive CD4+ T cells from PBMCs. Specified subset: CD45RA+ positively selected. This clonotype was sampled from a man younger than 35 in good health. Some clones in this sample may be carry-over from other donors' samples. The rearrangement links TRBV18 to TRBJ2-3, with D uncertain. This CDR3 is CASSPTDTQYF. DNA of the CDR3: TGTGCCAGCTCGCCCACAGATACGCAGTATTTT.